A selection of T cell receptor beta chains follows, all from one sample in a study of CD4 and CD8 cells across lung adenocarcinoma regions. TCRdb re-analysed the PCR reads in MiXCR, keeping a single row per CDR3 protein. The table has about 11,000 distinct CDR3 sequences, roughly 60% seen once; the top ten hold roughly nine tenths. Sample: CD8+ T cells from the margin of a lung tumor. These receptors all come from a male donor with lung adenocarcinoma. The CD4 and CD8 labels of this study may be unreliable. CDR3s include the opening cysteine and the closing phenylalanine or tryptophan. A D gene is named only where the DNA matches it firmly. Size values are once, few and many counts, or a class for expanded clones, and some rows have none.

D: .
V: TRBV6-5
J: TRBJ2-1
size: medium-sized
CDR3: CASRTSGYNEQFF
DNA: TGTGCCAGCAGGACTAGTGGCTACAATGAGCAGTTCTTC

D: TRBD1
V: TRBV6-1
J: TRBJ2-3
size: .
CDR3: CASSDTGAGTDTQYF
DNA: TGTGCCAGCAGTGATACAGGGGCTGGCACAGATACGCAGTATTTT

D: .
V: TRBV6-5
J: TRBJ2-2
size: once
CDR3: CASSYVPTINTGELFF
DNA: TGTGCCAGCAGTTACGTTCCGACTATCAACACCGGGGAGCTGTTTTTT

D: .
V: TRBV11-1
J: TRBJ2-5
size: .
CDR3: CASRKSGGPKTQYF
DNA: TGTGCCAGCAGAAAGTCGGGGGGCCCAAAGACCCAATACTTC

D: TRBD2
V: TRBV5-1
J: TRBJ2-1
size: .
CDR3: CASSLFPSGSNEQFF
DNA: TGCGCCAGCAGCTTGTTTCCTAGCGGGAGCAATGAGCAGTTCTTC

D: .
V: TRBV7-2
J: TRBJ2-1
size: .
CDR3: CASSLVPGLDNEQFF
DNA: TGTGCCAGCAGCTTAGTTCCGGGGTTGGACAATGAGCAGTTCTTC

D: .
V: TRBV6-2/TRBV6-3
J: TRBJ2-2
size: .
CDR3: CASSYWGRNTGELFF
DNA: TGTGCCAGCAGTTACTGGGGGAGGAACACCGGGGAGCTGTTTTTT

D: TRBD1
V: TRBV11-2
J: TRBJ2-1
size: medium-sized
CDR3: CASSPGGPIKYNEQFF
DNA: TGTGCCAGCAGCCCAGGGGGACCGATTAAGTACAATGAGCAGTTCTTC

D: .
V: TRBV7-6
J: TRBJ2-5
size: .
CDR3: CASSLGKETQYF
DNA: TGTGCCAGCAGCTTAGGAAAGGAGACCCAGTACTTC

D: TRBD1
V: TRBV6-1
J: TRBJ1-6
size: many
CDR3: CASSEGQGDNSPLHF
DNA: TGTGCCAGCAGTGAGGGACAGGGGGATAATTCACCCCTCCACTTT

D: .
V: TRBV6-1
J: TRBJ2-3
size: once
CDR3: CASRGAGRGDGETQYF
DNA: TGTGCCAGCAGGGGAGCCGGGAGAGGGGATGGAGAGACCCAGTATTTT

D: .
V: TRBV6-1
J: TRBJ2-1
size: .
CDR3: CASSEVSRNEQFF
DNA: TGTGCCAGCAGTGAAGTATCGCGAAATGAGCAGTTCTTC

D: .
V: TRBV7-2
J: TRBJ1-1
size: .
CDR3: CASSFHGRADTEAFF
DNA: TGTGCCAGCAGCTTCCACGGACGGGCAGACACTGAAGCTTTCTTT

D: .
V: TRBV12-3/TRBV12-4
J: TRBJ2-7
size: once
CDR3: CASSLEGGYEQYF
DNA: TGTGCCAGCAGTTTGGAGGGCGGCTACGAGCAGTACTTC

D: TRBD2
V: TRBV6-1
J: TRBJ2-7
size: .
CDR3: CARGNGGGELDTQYF
DNA: TGTGCCAGGGGTAACGGGGGGGGTGAGTTGGATACGCAGTACTTC

D: .
V: TRBV27
J: TRBJ2-5
size: .
CDR3: CASSLGRSRAQYF
DNA: TGTGCCAGCAGTTTAGGGAGGTCGAGGGCCCAGTACTTC

D: .
V: TRBV6-5
J: TRBJ2-3
size: .
CDR3: CASGYRDTDTQYF
DNA: TGTGCCAGCGGGTACCGGGACACAGATACGCAGTATTTT

D: .
V: TRBV14
J: TRBJ2-5
size: few
CDR3: CASSRSSIGTQYF
DNA: TGTGCCAGCAGCCGGAGCAGTATAGGGACCCAGTACTTC

D: .
V: TRBV12-3/TRBV12-4
J: TRBJ1-1
size: .
CDR3: CASSFQGSTEAFF
DNA: TGTGCCAGCAGTTTCCAGGGTTCTACTGAAGCTTTCTTT

D: .
V: TRBV25-1
J: TRBJ2-2
size: many
CDR3: CASSDREIGELFF
DNA: TGTGCCAGCAGTGACAGGGAAATCGGGGAGCTGTTTTTT

D: TRBD2
V: TRBV6-5
J: TRBJ2-3
size: .
CDR3: CASSYPAGGRPDTQYF
DNA: TGTGCCAGCAGTTACCCGGCGGGAGGGCGCCCAGATACGCAGTATTTT

D: .
V: TRBV6-1
J: TRBJ2-5
size: once
CDR3: CASGGAGGGVGDTQYF
DNA: TGTGCCAGCGGGGGAGCCGGGGGCGGGGTTGGGGATACCCAGTACTTC

D: .
V: TRBV7-9
J: TRBJ1-1
size: .
CDR3: CASSPPSQDRGGAEAFF
DNA: TGTGCCAGCAGCCCTCCCTCACAGGATCGGGGAGGGGCTGAAGCTTTCTTT

D: TRBD2
V: TRBV6-1
J: TRBJ2-1
size: .
CDR3: CASSEEPSGIYEQFF
DNA: TGTGCCAGCAGTGAAGAGCCTAGCGGGATATATGAGCAGTTCTTC

D: TRBD2
V: TRBV6-1
J: TRBJ2-3
size: .
CDR3: CASSDRSSGTADTQYF
DNA: TGTGCCAGCAGTGATCGGTCTAGCGGGACGGCAGATACGCAGTATTTT

D: .
V: TRBV6-1
J: TRBJ2-4
size: .
CDR3: CAGNGGREQDTQYF
DNA: TGTGCGGGGAACGGGGGGCGTGAGCAAGACACTCAGTACTTC